This T cell receptor (beta chain) was captured by sequencing in a study of T cell responses to AZD1222 COVID-19 vaccine. Regarding the study as a whole: Spike-specific TCR depth and breadth grew after two AZD1222 doses. Nearly half of spike-specific TCRs reportedly target unmutated variant regions. The donors showed a predominance of white British ancestry and of females, with possible underestimation of clonal diversity. All repertoire sampling was performed exclusively after the peak T cell response.

A word on this clone: Its antigen is currently unknown.

With 0 bases removed from V and 0 bases from J, the gap between germline ends came to 10 bases. The CDR3 has 17 amino acids. Looked up from germline, CDR1 is SGHRS and CDR2 is YFSETQ. The assay was immunoSEQ multiplex PCR, and TCRdb's table has in-frame clones only and misses some. The data contain 75,000 to 95,000 clones, 89% of them singletons. This receptor was identified in an adult in good health. The chain employs TRBV5-1 and TRBJ1-6, with D perhaps matching TRBD1 (5 bases). The source was peripheral blood, collected on day 0 of MenACWY control vaccination. CDR3 in DNA: TGCGCCAGCAGCTTGGAAGGACAAAGCTCCTATAATTCACCCCTCCACTTT. Its translation: CASSLEGQSSYNSPLHF.